The 20 T cell receptor beta chains below all came from one sample that was sequenced in a study of T-cell memory formation after mild COVID-19. TCRdb reprocessed the 5' RACE reads with MiXCR, giving one entry per CDR3 protein. Here the sample spans approximately 580,000 distinct CDR3 sequences, roughly 22% being singletons. Source material: PBMCs or a T cell subset sorted from them (not recorded which). The source is an adult woman who had mild COVID-19 (a few samples of this study predate the infection). Cell type and time point are not known.

The gene calls are TRBV19 and TRBJ2-1; no firm D call. The CDR3 loop spans 12 amino acids. CDR1 LNHDA and CDR2 SQIVND come from the germline V gene (reference sequence). Trimming removed 5 bases at V and 10 bases at J, with 12 bases between. CDR3 coding DNA: TGTGCCAGTAGTGACCCACAGAGGGAGCAGTTCTTC. It specifies CASSDPQREQFF. Full variable domain (missing parts from reference TRBV19 and TRBJ2-1): DGGITQSPKYLFRKEGQNVTLSCEQNLNHDAMYWYRQDPGQGLRLIYYSQIVNDFQKGDIAEGYSVSREKKESFPLTVTSAQKNPTAFYLCASSDPQREQFFGPGTRLTVL.

The chain couples TRBV4-1 to TRBJ2-3; TRBD2 matches 8 bases. The germline CDR1 and CDR2 sequences are MGHRA and YSYEKL. V was clipped by 2 bases and J by 6 bases; unmatched bases: 10. This CDR3 is built from 16 residues. The CDR3 coding sequence is TGCGCCAGCAGCCAAAGGGGCCTAAGCGGGGGTGATACGCAGTATTTT. Translating gives CASSQRGLSGGDTQYF.

This clonotype has more than one count but fewer than ten. The rearrangement uses TRBV6-7 and TRBJ2-5; D perhaps matches TRBD1 (5 bases). TRBV6-7 is classed as an ORF, of uncertain function. This CDR3 contains 12 residues. The germline V and J ends were trimmed by 6 bases and 6 bases, with 11 bases remaining between them. The CDR3 is CASSIGAQTQYF. In DNA, the CDR3 is TGTGCCAGCAGCATAGGGGCCCAGACCCAGTACTTC.

This clonotype was picked up one time. Here the CDR3 DNA reads TGTGCCAGCAGCTTACGACAGGGTGCAGCTTTCTTT. Protein: CASSLRQGAAFF. This chain connects TRBV7-2 to TRBJ1-1, with 7 bases that match TRBD1. Germline CDR1 reads SGHTA; CDR2 reads FQGNSA. With 2 bases clipped from V and 10 bases from J, the junction kept 4 bases outside the gene matches. The CDR3 has 12 residues.

This chain uses TRBV4-1 with TRBJ2-5; no firm D call. The CDR3 loop spans 14 amino acids. The germline V and J ends were trimmed by 1 base and 4 bases, with 10 bases remaining between them. Per germline, CDR1 MGHRA and CDR2 YSYEKL. The CDR3 spells CASSQGVVVETQYF. The CDR3 nucleotides read TGCGCCAGCAGCCAAGGGGTGGTAGTAGAGACCCAGTACTTC.

The sample holds a few counts of this clonotype. The chain employs TRBV20-1 and TRBJ2-3, with D possibly called TRBD1 or TRBD2 (6 bases each). CDR3 length: 18 amino acids. Germline V gene data show CDR1 as DFQATT and CDR2 as SNEGSKA (reference sequence). V shed 3 bases and J shed 0 bases, with 22 bases lying between them. CDR3 sequence reads: CSASFPFIRGPSTDTQYF. In DNA, the CDR3 is TGCAGTGCTAGCTTCCCCTTCATCCGGGGGCCGAGCACAGATACGCAGTATTTT.

V gene TRBV15 combines with J gene TRBJ2-3, with TRBD2 as a possible D gene (5 bases). This CDR3 is 18 amino acids long. Per the germline V gene, CDR1 is LNHNV and CDR2 is YYDKDF (reference sequence). The V and J ends lost 0 bases and 0 bases respectively, with 16 bases between them. CDR3 amino acids: CATSRDLIAHTSTDTQYF. The CDR3 nucleotides read TGTGCCACCAGCAGAGATCTCATAGCGCATACTAGCACAGATACGCAGTATTTT.

The gene calls are TRBV6-5 and TRBJ2-4; maybe TRBD1 (6 bases). This CDR3 has 11 residues. V lost 6 bases to trimming and J lost 11 bases, with 11 bases between them. The V gene's germline CDR1 is MNHEY and CDR2 SVGAGI. Here the CDR3 DNA reads TGTGCCAGCAGCCGGGGACATCTTCAGTACTTC. It translates to CASSRGHLQYF.

The chain has TRBV6-1 and TRBJ2-1; perhaps D is TRBD1 or TRBD2 (6 bases each). Germline V gene sequence: CDR1 MNHNS, CDR2 SASEGT. The V gene lost 6 bases and the J gene lost 6 bases, with 18 bases spanning the gap. The CDR3 covers 15 residues. The CDR3 loop reads CASRRDLGAGNEQFF. The DNA for the CDR3 is TGTGCCAGCAGGAGGGACTTGGGGGCGGGCAATGAGCAGTTCTTC.

In this sample, this clonotype turned up a few times. This sequence joins TRBV4-2 and TRBJ2-3; tentative D call: TRBD2 (6 bases). The CDR3 totals 18 residues. Per the germline V gene, CDR1 is LGHNA and CDR2 is YNFKEQ. The V and J ends lost 0 bases and 1 base respectively, with 17 bases between them. The CDR3 loop reads CASSQDLRLEGGTDTQYF. The CDR3 DNA reads as TGTGCCAGCAGCCAAGATCTGAGACTAGAGGGCGGCACAGATACGCAGTATTTT.

V and J are TRBV12-3 or TRBV12-4 and TRBJ2-7, with D possibly being TRBD1 or TRBD2 (6 bases each). The length of the CDR3 is 15 residues. V dropped 5 bases and J dropped 0 bases, with 14 bases sitting between them. CDR3 nucleotide sequence: TGTGCCAGCAGTCATACGGGGGCGAGCTCCTACGAGCAGTACTTC. Translating gives CASSHTGASSYEQYF.

V and J are TRBV7-3 and TRBJ2-1, with 8 nucleotides matching TRBD1. Germline CDR1 is SGHTA and CDR2 is FQGTGA. The trim removed 4 bases at V and 7 bases at J, leaving 12 bases unmatched. This CDR3 is 16 amino acids long. CDR3 region: CASSYLRDRCYNEQFF. The CDR3 nucleotides are TGTGCCAGCAGCTACCTCCGGGACAGGTGCTATAATGAGCAGTTCTTC.

In its sample, this clonotype was seen a few times. The V and J genes are TRBV20-1 and TRBJ2-1, with 10 bases that match TRBD2. Germline CDR1 DFQATT, CDR2 SNEGSKA (reference sequence). The V and J ends lost 7 bases and 7 bases, in that order; junction bases with no gene match: 13. The CDR3 sequence is 15 residues long. CDR3 region: CSVTNRAGGLNEQFF. In DNA form, the CDR3 reads TGCAGTGTCACGAACCGAGCGGGGGGGCTTAATGAGCAGTTCTTC.

This clonotype was detected many times. CDR3 DNA: TGCGCCAGCAGCTTGGAGGGGGGCACAGATACGCAGTATTTT. This codes for CASSLEGGTDTQYF. The V gene is TRBV5-1, the J gene TRBJ2-3; tentative D call: TRBD1 (6 bases). The CDR3 length is 14 residues. Per the germline V gene, CDR1 is SGHRS and CDR2 is YFSETQ. V lost 0 bases, J lost 1 base, and 6 bases lay in between.

CDR3 coding DNA: TGTGCCACCAGCTCCCGGACAGGGGGGAACACTGAAGCTTTCTTT. This sequence encodes CATSSRTGGNTEAFF. The rearrangement uses TRBV15 and TRBJ1-1; 10 positions match TRBD1. Looked up from germline, CDR1 is LNHNV and CDR2 is YYDKDF (reference sequence). This CDR3 contains 15 residues. With V trimmed by 5 bases and J by 1 base, 4 bases remained unmatched.

This clonotype appeared many times. The gene calls are TRBV30 and TRBJ1-2, with D uncertain. Germline assignment: CDR1 GTSNPN and CDR2 SVGIG (reference sequence). This CDR3 is 13 amino acids long. V lost 2 bases and J 2 bases, leaving 9 bases between the germline ends. CDR3 coding DNA: TGTGCCTGGAGTAAGAACCTAAACTATGGCTACACCTTC. Its translation is CAWSKNLNYGYTF. Full variable domain (missing parts from reference TRBV30 and TRBJ1-2): SQTIHQWPATLVQPVGSPLSLECTVEGTSNPNLYWYRQAAGRGLQLLFYSVGIGQISSEVPQNLSASRPQDRQFILSSKKLLLSDSGFYLCAWSKNLNYGYTFGSGTRLTVV.

This sequence joins TRBV10-3 and TRBJ2-7, with TRBD1 matching 9 bases. Losses at the gene ends were 0 bases for V and 0 bases for J; bases not matched to a gene: 6. The CDR3 has 17 residues. In germline, CDR1 is ENHRY, CDR2 SYGVKD. CDR3 DNA: TGTGCCATCAGTGAGTCGGGACAGGGTTGGTTCTCCTACGAGCAGTACTTC. It translates to CAISESGQGWFSYEQYF.

Remarks on this clonotype: Compared with germline, one end of the junction differs, possibly owing to a read error. The chain combines TRBV5-1 with TRBJ1-1; D is unresolved. The CDR3 contains 15 residues. The germline gives CDR1 SGHRS, CDR2 YFSETQ. The CDR3, as DNA: TGCGCCAGCAGCTTGGATCTTCCGGGCCACACTGAAGCTTTATTT. Translation: CASSLDLPGHTEALF. The whole variable domain, remainder taken from reference TRBV5-1 and TRBJ1-1, is KAGVTQTPRYLIKTRGQQVTLSCSPISGHRSVSWYQQTPGQGLQFLFEYFSETQRNKGNFPGRFSGRQFSNSRSEMNVSTLELGDSALYLCASSLDLPGHTEALFGQGTRLTVV.

In this sample, this clonotype turned up many times. V and J are TRBV12-3 or TRBV12-4 and TRBJ2-1; 14 positions agree with TRBD2. The trim removed 6 bases at V and 12 bases at J, leaving 13 bases unmatched. The CDR3 is 16 residues long. The CDR3 DNA follows: TGTGCCAGCAGAGATACGGGACTAGCGGGGGTGTCGCGGCAGTTCTTC. Amino acid sequence: CASRDTGLAGVSRQFF.

This clonotype has just a few counts. The chain uses TRBV9 and TRBJ2-7; 12 nucleotides line up with TRBD2. This CDR3 region has 15 residues. Germline CDR1 is SGDLS and CDR2 is YYNGEE. With 4 bases clipped from V and 5 bases from J, the junction kept 7 bases outside the gene matches. Here the CDR3 reads CASSTRLAGVNEQYF. Written as DNA, the CDR3 is TGTGCCAGCAGCACCCGACTAGCGGGAGTTAACGAGCAGTACTTC.